This passage covers 28 T cell receptor beta chains from one sample sequenced in a study of T cells after yellow fever vaccination. MiXCR was run by TCRdb on the 5' RACE reads, yielding one entry per CDR3 protein. Counted here are hundreds of thousands of distinct CDR3 sequences, 8.5% to 10% occurring once; the ten biggest clones make up more than 15%. The input for sequencing was PBMCs, taken on the day of the first yellow fever vaccination. The receptors were sampled from a young man who received the YFV17D yellow fever vaccine.

The chain carries TRBV6-5 and TRBJ1-2; 8 nucleotides align to TRBD1. The ends lost 4 bases at V and 4 bases at J; junction bases unmatched: 5. Germline V gene lookup returns CDR1 MNHEY and CDR2 SVGAGI. The CDR3 consists of 14 residues. The CDR3 DNA reads as TGTGCCAGCAGTTCGACAGGGGACGGCTATGGCTACACCTTC. Its protein is CASSSTGDGYGYTF.

In this sample, this clonotype turned up many times. V usage is TRBV7-2 and J usage is TRBJ2-5, with 7 positions matching TRBD1. Germline CDR1 and CDR2: SGHTA and FQGNSA. The CDR3 has 14 residues. Trimming removed 2 bases from V and 7 bases from J; junction bases left unmatched: 7. The CDR3 DNA is TGTGCCAGCAGCTTACATCAGGGGGAAGGGACCCAGTACTTC. This translates into CASSLHQGEGTQYF.

CDR3 in DNA: TGCGCCAGCAGCTTGGTATCTAGCGGACAAGAGACCCAGTACTTC. The encoded protein is CASSLVSSGQETQYF. This chain connects TRBV5-1 to TRBJ2-5; TRBD2 matches at 7 bases. Germline V gene data show CDR1 as SGHRS and CDR2 as YFSETQ. Trimming cost V 0 bases and J 2 bases; bases outside gene matches: 4. The CDR3 has 15 residues. The full variable domain, in which reference TRBV5-1 and TRBJ2-5 provide the parts outside the CDR3, is KAGVTQTPRYLIKTRGQQVTLSCSPISGHRSVSWYQQTPGQGLQFLFEYFSETQRNKGNFPGRFSGRQFSNSRSEMNVSTLELGDSALYLCASSLVSSGQETQYFGPGTRLLVL.

This clonotype was found a few times. The rearrangement uses TRBV6-5 and TRBJ1-6; D may be TRBD1 (6 bases). CDR1 MNHEY and CDR2 SVGAGI come from the germline V gene. The CDR3 contains 16 residues. V shed 0 bases and J shed 5 bases, with 11 bases lying between them. CDR3 nucleotide sequence: TGTGCCAGCAGTTACTCGGGGGCGCGGGATAATTCACCCCTCCACTTT. Translation gives CASSYSGARDNSPLHF.

V usage is TRBV6-5 and J usage is TRBJ1-1; D is uncertain. Per germline, CDR1 MNHEY and CDR2 SVGAGI. This CDR3 contains 15 residues. Trimming took off 4 bases at V and 0 bases at J, with 12 bases between the two ends. CDR3 DNA sequence: TGTGCCAGCAGTTTTTCCGGACCGATGAACACTGAAGCTTTCTTT. It yields the protein CASSFSGPMNTEAFF.

This clonotype occurred a few times. The chain recombines TRBV27 with TRBJ1-5; TRBD1 is a possible D gene (5 bases). CDR3 size: 14 residues. Trimming cost V 1 base and J 5 bases, with 9 bases left between them. Germline V gives CDR1 MNHEY, CDR2 SMNVEV (reference sequence). The CDR3 nucleotides are TGTGCCAGCAGTTTATGGCGGGGCGATCAGCCCCAGCATTTT. This translates into CASSLWRGDQPQHF.

The chain recombines TRBV4-1 with TRBJ1-2; a possible D gene is TRBD1 (5 bases). From germline, CDR1 is MGHRA and CDR2 YSYEKL. The CDR3 sequence is 14 residues long. V was clipped by 1 base and J by 7 bases, with 13 bases between them. The CDR3, as DNA: TGCGCCAGCAGCCAAGTAGCAGGGAAAAGTGGCTACACCTTC. As protein: CASSQVAGKSGYTF.

This clonotype appeared many times. The V call is TRBV12-3 or TRBV12-4, the J call TRBJ2-2; 9 bases agree with TRBD1. The CDR3 covers 14 residues. The V gene end was trimmed by 3 bases and the J gene end by 5 bases; junction bases not matched to a gene: 1. Here the CDR3 reads CASSFGQGTGELFF. For the CDR3, the DNA is TGTGCCAGCAGTTTCGGACAGGGGACCGGGGAGCTGTTTTTT.

This clonotype was seen only a few times. The V and J genes are TRBV6-1 and TRBJ2-7; no definite D call. V shed 8 bases and J shed 3 bases, with 14 bases lying between them. The CDR3 has 13 amino acids. The V gene's germline CDR1 is MNHNS and CDR2 SASEGT. The CDR3 loop is CASSADDFYEQYF. The DNA of the CDR3 is TGTGCCAGCTCGGCCGATGATTTCTACGAGCAGTACTTC.

The rearrangement joins TRBV5-1 to TRBJ2-5; TRBD1 aligns across 9 bases. CDR3 size: 15 residues. V shed 4 bases, J shed 5 bases, and the junction held 9 bases outside the gene matches. Per the germline V gene, CDR1 is SGHRS and CDR2 is YFSETQ. CDR3 in amino acids: CASSPGTGRWETQYF. The CDR3 region has the DNA TGCGCCAGCAGCCCCGGGACAGGGCGATGGGAGACCCAGTACTTC.

In this sample, this clonotype turned up many times. V usage is TRBV12-3 or TRBV12-4 and J usage is TRBJ1-2; D may be TRBD1 (6 bases). V lost 1 base and J 4 bases, leaving 7 bases between the germline ends. This CDR3 spans 13 amino acids. CDR3 protein: CASSLDRVYGYTF. As DNA, the CDR3 is TGTGCCAGCAGTTTAGACAGGGTCTATGGCTACACCTTC.

The chain combines TRBV7-2 with TRBJ2-3; D possibly corresponds to TRBD1 (5 bases). The CDR3 is 14 residues long. Germline V gene data show CDR1 as SGHTA and CDR2 as FQGNSA. V gave up 5 bases and J gave up 7 bases, with 16 bases separating them. The CDR3 loop is CASSPALTEHTQYF. CDR3 sequence (DNA): TGTGCCAGCAGCCCGGCCTTGACAGAACATACGCAGTATTTT.

This clonotype was found many times. Germline is not matched at one junction end, which may reflect a read error. The V call is TRBV5-1, the J call TRBJ2-3, with no clear D. CDR3 length: 14 amino acids. Germline assignment: CDR1 SGHRS and CDR2 YFSETQ. The CDR3 loop reads CASSPGRSTDTQYF. In DNA, the CDR3 is TGTGCCAGCTCACCCGGACGGTCCACAGATACGCAGTATTTT.

This clonotype has more than one count but fewer than ten. This chain connects TRBV7-6 to TRBJ2-5, with 7 positions matching TRBD2. There are 14 residues in the CDR3. CDR1 is SGHVS, CDR2 FNYEAQ, per germline. The ends lost 5 bases at V and 5 bases at J; junction bases unmatched: 8. The CDR3 loop is CASSPPGGWETQYF. The CDR3 region has the DNA TGTGCCAGCAGCCCGCCGGGGGGTTGGGAGACCCAGTACTTC.

The chain recombines TRBV3-1 with TRBJ2-2; unclear D gene. Germline-derived CDR1 and CDR2 are LGHDT and YNNKEL (reference sequence). This CDR3 is 13 amino acids long. V was trimmed by 2 bases and J by 7 bases, leaving 8 bases between them. This chain's CDR3 is CASSQSFNGELFF. The CDR3 DNA reads as TGTGCCAGCAGCCAATCCTTTAACGGGGAGCTGTTTTTT.

This clonotype came up a few times. The genes are TRBV5-1 and TRBJ2-5, with D hard to call. The germline CDR1 and CDR2 sequences are SGHRS and YFSETQ. V was cut by 5 bases and J by 0 bases, with 5 bases left in between. There are 12 residues in the CDR3. The CDR3 here is CASRWDQETQYF. As DNA, the CDR3 is TGCGCCAGCAGGTGGGACCAAGAGACCCAGTACTTC.

The chain has TRBV9 and TRBJ2-3; D unresolved. The CDR3 has 14 residues. Germline V gives CDR1 SGDLS, CDR2 YYNGEE. V was shortened by 3 bases and J by 2 bases, with 10 bases between the two germline ends. CDR3 sequence: CASSASPFTDTQYF. CDR3 bases: TGTGCCAGCAGCGCCTCCCCTTTCACAGATACGCAGTATTTT.

CDR3 protein: CASSQESRGFYNEQFF. CDR3 bases: TGCGCCAGCAGCCAAGAGTCGCGGGGTTTCTACAATGAGCAGTTCTTC. The V gene is TRBV4-3, the J gene TRBJ2-1, with D maybe TRBD2 (6 bases). The CDR3 runs 16 residues. Deletions cut 0 bases from V and 3 bases from J, with 12 bases between. The V gene's germline CDR1 is LGHNA and CDR2 YSLEER.

This clonotype was counted between two and nine times. The rearrangement joins TRBV7-2 to TRBJ1-2; tentative D call: TRBD1 (5 bases). This CDR3 is 14 amino acids long. Deletions cut 2 bases from V and 5 bases from J, with 12 bases between. Per the germline V gene, CDR1 is SGHTA and CDR2 is FQGNSA. CDR3 loop: CASSLSGAVYGYTF. The CDR3 region has the DNA TGTGCCAGCAGCTTATCCGGGGCAGTATATGGCTACACCTTC.

The chain links TRBV7-9 to TRBJ2-4; D tentatively fits TRBD1 or TRBD2 (5 bases each). The CDR3 consists of 13 residues. CDR1 is SEHNR and CDR2 is FQNEAQ in the germline V gene (reference sequence). Trimming took off 5 bases at V and 3 bases at J, with 8 bases between the two ends. CDR3 sequence: CASSRGDKNIQYF. The CDR3 nucleotides read TGTGCCAGCAGCAGGGGAGACAAAAACATTCAGTACTTC.

The chain combines TRBV4-3 with TRBJ1-2; perhaps TRBD1 as D (6 bases). Germline V gives CDR1 LGHNA, CDR2 YSLEER. V lost 1 base to trimming and J lost 8 bases, with 14 bases between them. This CDR3 comprises 14 residues. CDR3 residues: CASSQAGGPRGYTF. CDR3 bases: TGCGCCAGCAGCCAAGCCGGGGGGCCCCGCGGCTACACCTTC.

This chain links TRBV7-6 with TRBJ1-1; D call uncertain. V lost 5 bases and J 1 base, leaving 20 bases between the germline ends. The germline CDR1 and CDR2 sequences are SGHVS and FNYEAQ. CDR3 length: 17 residues. The CDR3 DNA reads TGTGCCAGCAGCCCTCTGGACCTCGGGGTCGGGAACACTGAAGCTTTCTTT. Its translation: CASSPLDLGVGNTEAFF.

The chain links TRBV2 to TRBJ2-3; D gene uncertain. The CDR3 loop spans 13 amino acids. CDR1 and CDR2 (germline): SNHLY, FYNNEI. The V end was cut by 0 bases, the J end by 11 bases, with 12 bases between. CDR3 in DNA: TGTGCCAGCAGTGAAGCGTGGGCCTATGGGCAGTATTTT. Protein: CASSEAWAYGQYF. The full variable domain, its missing parts supplied by reference TRBV2 and TRBJ2-3, is EPEVTQTPSHQVTQMGQEVILRCVPISNHLYFYWYRQILGQKVEFLVSFYNNEISEKSEIFDDQFSVERPDGSNFTLKIRSTKLEDSAMYFCASSEAWAYGQYFGPGTRLTVL.

This clonotype was observed a single time. It may be a read error: a sequence one base away is much more abundant. The chain carries TRBV4-3 and TRBJ2-3, with D perhaps matching TRBD1 (5 bases). The CDR3 length is 17 residues. CDR1 is LGHNA, CDR2 YSLEER, per germline. The CDR3 reads CASSQDGLSWGTDKQYF. CDR3 DNA sequence: TGCGCCAGCAGCCAAGACGGGCTTAGTTGGGGCACAGATAAGCAGTATTTT.

This clonotype occurred many times. The chain couples TRBV12-3 or TRBV12-4 to TRBJ2-7; 9 nucleotides agree with TRBD1. The CDR3 runs 13 residues. V shed 7 bases and J 5 bases; nucleotides not matched to a gene: 6. The chain's CDR3 is CASTRDRADEQYF. CDR3 DNA sequence: TGTGCCAGCACTCGGGACAGGGCCGACGAGCAGTACTTC.

This clonotype showed up just a few times. The CDR3 loop is CASSEYGPETDTQYF. The CDR3 DNA reads as TGTGCCAGCAGTGAATACGGCCCAGAGACAGATACGCAGTATTTT. The genes are TRBV6-1 and TRBJ2-3; D unclear. CDR1 is MNHNS, CDR2 SASEGT, per germline. CDR3 length equals 15 residues. Trimming removed 2 bases at V and 3 bases at J, with 12 bases between.

This clonotype was seen repeatedly, ten times or more. The rearrangement uses TRBV7-3 and TRBJ2-1, with 15 bases fitting TRBD2. CDR3 length equals 15 residues. Germline CDR1 reads SGHTA; CDR2 reads FQGTGA. V dropped 4 bases and J dropped 9; count of bases not matched to a gene: 4. The CDR3 spells CASSWTSGGAGEQFF. In DNA form, the CDR3 reads TGTGCCAGCAGCTGGACTAGCGGGGGGGCGGGTGAGCAGTTCTTC.

This clonotype occurred a few times. The chain recombines TRBV30 with TRBJ2-1; no clear D gene. The CDR3 is made up of 12 amino acids. CDR1 GTSNPN and CDR2 SVGIG come from the germline V gene (reference sequence). V was trimmed by 0 bases and J by 6 bases, leaving 6 bases between them. CDR3 sequence: CAWSVGPNEQFF. In DNA, the CDR3 is TGTGCCTGGAGTGTAGGGCCCAATGAGCAGTTCTTC.